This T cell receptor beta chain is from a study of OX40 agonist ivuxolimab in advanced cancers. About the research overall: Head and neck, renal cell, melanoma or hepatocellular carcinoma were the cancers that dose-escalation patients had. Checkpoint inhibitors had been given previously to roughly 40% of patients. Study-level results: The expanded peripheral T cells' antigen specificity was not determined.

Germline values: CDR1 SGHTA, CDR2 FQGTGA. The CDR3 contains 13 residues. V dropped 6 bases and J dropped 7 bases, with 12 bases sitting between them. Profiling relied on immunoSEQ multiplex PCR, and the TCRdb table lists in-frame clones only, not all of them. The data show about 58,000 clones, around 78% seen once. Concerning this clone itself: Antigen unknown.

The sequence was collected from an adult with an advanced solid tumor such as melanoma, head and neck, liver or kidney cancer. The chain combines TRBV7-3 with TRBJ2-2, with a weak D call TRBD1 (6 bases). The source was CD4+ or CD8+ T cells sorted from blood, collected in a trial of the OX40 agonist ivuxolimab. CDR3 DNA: TGTGCCAGCAGACAGGGTGGAAACGGGGAGCTGTTTTTT. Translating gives CASRQGGNGELFF.